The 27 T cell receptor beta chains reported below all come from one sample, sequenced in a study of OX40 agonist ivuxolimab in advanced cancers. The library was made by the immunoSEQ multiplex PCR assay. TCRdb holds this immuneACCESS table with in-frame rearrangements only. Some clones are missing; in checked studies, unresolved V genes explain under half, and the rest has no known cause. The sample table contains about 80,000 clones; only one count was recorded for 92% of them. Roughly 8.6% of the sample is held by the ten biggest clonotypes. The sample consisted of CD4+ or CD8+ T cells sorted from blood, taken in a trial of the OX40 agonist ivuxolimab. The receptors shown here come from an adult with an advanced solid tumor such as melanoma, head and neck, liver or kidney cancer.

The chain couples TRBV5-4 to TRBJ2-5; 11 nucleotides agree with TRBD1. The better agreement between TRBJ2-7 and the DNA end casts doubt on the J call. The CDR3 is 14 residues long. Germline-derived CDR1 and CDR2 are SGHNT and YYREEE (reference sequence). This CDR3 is CASSSGTGGHEQYF. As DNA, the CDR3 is TGTGCCAGCAGCTCCGGGACAGGGGGACACGAGCAGTACTTC.

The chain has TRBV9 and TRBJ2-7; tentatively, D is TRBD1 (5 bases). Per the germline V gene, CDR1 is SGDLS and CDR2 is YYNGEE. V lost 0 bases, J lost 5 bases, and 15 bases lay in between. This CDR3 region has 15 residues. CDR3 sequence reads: CASSVGRQSPHEQYF. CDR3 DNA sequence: TGTGCCAGCAGCGTAGGGCGACAGTCTCCCCACGAGCAGTACTTC. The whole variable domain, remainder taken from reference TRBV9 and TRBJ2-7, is DSGVTQTPKHLITATGQRVTLRCSPRSGDLSVYWYQQSLDQGLQFLIQYYNGEERAKGNILERFSAQQFPDLHSELNLSSLELGDSALYFCASSVGRQSPHEQYFGPGTRLTVT.

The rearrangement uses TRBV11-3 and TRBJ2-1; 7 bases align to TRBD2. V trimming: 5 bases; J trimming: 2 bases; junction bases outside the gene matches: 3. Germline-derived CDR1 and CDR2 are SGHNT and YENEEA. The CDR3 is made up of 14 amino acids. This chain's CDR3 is CASSPRGAYNEQFF. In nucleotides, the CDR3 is TGTGCCAGCAGCCCCCGGGGGGCCTACAATGAGCAGTTCTTC.

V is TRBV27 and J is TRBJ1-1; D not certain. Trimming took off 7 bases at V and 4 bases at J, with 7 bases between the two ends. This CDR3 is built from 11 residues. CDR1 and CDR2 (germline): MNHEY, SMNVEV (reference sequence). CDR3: CASIRATEAFF. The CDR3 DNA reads TGTGCCAGCATTCGAGCCACTGAAGCTTTCTTT.

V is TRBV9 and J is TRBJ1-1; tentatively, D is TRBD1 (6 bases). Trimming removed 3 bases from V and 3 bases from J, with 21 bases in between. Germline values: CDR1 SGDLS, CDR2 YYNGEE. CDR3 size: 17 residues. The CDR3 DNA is TGTGCCAGCAGCGGAGGGTCCCGGACAGTTGCGGACACTGAAGCTTTCTTT. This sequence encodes CASSGGSRTVADTEAFF.

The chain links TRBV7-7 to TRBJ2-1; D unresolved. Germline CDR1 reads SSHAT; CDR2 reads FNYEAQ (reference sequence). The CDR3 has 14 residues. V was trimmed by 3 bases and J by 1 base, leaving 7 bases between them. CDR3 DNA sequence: TGTGCCAGCAGCTTGGCAGGTTCCTACAATGAGCAGTTCTTC. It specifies CASSLAGSYNEQFF.

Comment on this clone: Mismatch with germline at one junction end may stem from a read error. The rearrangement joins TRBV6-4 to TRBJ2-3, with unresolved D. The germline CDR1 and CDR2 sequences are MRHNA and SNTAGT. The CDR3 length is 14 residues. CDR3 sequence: CASSDALGTNTQYF. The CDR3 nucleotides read TGTGCCAGCAGTGACGCCCTCGGCACAAATACGCAGTATTTT.

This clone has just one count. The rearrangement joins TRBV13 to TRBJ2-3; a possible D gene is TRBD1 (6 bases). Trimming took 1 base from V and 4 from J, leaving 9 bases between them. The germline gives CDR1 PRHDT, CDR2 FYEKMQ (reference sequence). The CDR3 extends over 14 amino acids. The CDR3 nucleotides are TGTGCCAGCAGCTTAGAAGCAGGGGCAGATACGCAGTATTTT. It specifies CASSLEAGADTQYF.

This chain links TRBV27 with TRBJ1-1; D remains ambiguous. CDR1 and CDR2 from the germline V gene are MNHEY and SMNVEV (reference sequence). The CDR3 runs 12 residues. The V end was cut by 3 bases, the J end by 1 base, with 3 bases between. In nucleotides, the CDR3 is TGTGCCAGCAGTTTCGGGAACACTGAAGCTTTCTTT. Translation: CASSFGNTEAFF.

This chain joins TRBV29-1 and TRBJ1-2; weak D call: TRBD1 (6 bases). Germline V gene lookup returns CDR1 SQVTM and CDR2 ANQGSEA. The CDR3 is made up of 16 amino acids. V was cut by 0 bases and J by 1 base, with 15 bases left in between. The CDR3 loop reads CSVEDLQDSGNYGYTF. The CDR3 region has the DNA TGCAGCGTTGAAGATCTTCAGGACAGCGGTAACTATGGCTACACCTTC.

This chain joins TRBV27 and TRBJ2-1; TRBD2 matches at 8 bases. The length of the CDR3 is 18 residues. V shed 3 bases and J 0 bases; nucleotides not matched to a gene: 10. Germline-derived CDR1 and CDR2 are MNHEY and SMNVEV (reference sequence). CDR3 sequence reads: CASSFALPGGPSYNEQFF. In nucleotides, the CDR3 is TGTGCCAGCAGTTTTGCCCTGCCGGGGGGGCCCTCCTACAATGAGCAGTTCTTC.

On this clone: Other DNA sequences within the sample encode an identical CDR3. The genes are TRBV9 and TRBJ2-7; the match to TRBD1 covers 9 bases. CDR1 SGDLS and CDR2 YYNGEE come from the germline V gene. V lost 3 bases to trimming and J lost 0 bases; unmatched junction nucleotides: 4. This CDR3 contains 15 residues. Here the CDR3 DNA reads TGTGCCAGCAGCGCCGGGACAGGGATCTCCTACGAGCAGTACTTC. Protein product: CASSAGTGISYEQYF.

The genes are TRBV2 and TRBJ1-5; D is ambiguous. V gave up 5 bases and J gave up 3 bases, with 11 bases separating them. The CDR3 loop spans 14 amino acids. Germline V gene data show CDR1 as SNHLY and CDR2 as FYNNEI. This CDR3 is CASSPARFNQPQHF. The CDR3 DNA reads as TGTGCCAGCAGTCCCGCTAGGTTCAATCAGCCCCAGCATTTT.

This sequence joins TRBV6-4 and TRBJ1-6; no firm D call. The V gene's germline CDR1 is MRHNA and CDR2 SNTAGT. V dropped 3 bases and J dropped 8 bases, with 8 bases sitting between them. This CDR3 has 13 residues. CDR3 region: CASSEGGHSPLHF. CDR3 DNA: TGTGCCAGCAGTGAAGGAGGGCATTCACCCCTCCACTTT.

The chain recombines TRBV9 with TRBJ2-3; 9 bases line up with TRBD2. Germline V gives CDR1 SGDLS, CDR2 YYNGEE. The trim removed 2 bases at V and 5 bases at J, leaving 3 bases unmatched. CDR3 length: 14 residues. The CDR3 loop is CASSVAGGLDTQYF. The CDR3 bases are TGTGCCAGCAGCGTGGCGGGGGGGCTAGATACGCAGTATTTT.

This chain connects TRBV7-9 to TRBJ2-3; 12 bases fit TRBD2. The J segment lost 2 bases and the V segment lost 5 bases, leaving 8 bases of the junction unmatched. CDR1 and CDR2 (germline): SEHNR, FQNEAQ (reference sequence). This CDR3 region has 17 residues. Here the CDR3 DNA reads TGTGCCAGCAGCCATACCCTAGCGGGGGGGAACACAGATACGCAGTATTTT. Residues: CASSHTLAGGNTDTQYF.

The CDR3 nucleotides read TGTGCCAGCAGCTTAGTTCCGGGCCCGTACGGGGAGCTGTTTTTT. Encoded protein: CASSLVPGPYGELFF. The gene calls are TRBV7-2 and TRBJ2-2; D is uncertain. Germline V lookup: CDR1 SGHTA, CDR2 FQGNSA. The V end lost 1 base, the J end lost 7 bases, and 13 bases lay between the germline ends. The CDR3 extends over 15 amino acids.

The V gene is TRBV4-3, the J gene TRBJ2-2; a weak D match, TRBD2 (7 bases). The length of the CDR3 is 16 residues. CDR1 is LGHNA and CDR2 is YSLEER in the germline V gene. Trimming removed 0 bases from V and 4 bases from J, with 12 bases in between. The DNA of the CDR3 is TGCGCCAGCAGCCAAGATCGGGGGGCGAGCACCGGGGAGCTGTTTTTT. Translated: CASSQDRGASTGELFF.

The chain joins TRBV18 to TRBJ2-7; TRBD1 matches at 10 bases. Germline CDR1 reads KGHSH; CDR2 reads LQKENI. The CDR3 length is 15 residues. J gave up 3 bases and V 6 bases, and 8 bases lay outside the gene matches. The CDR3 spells CASSLRDRGFYEQYF. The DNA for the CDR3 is TGTGCCAGCTCCCTCCGGGACAGGGGTTTCTACGAGCAGTACTTC.

CDR3 amino acids: CASSQDWGQGNTGELFF. The CDR3 DNA follows: TGCGCCAGCAGCCAAGATTGGGGACAGGGCAACACCGGGGAGCTGTTTTTT. The genes are TRBV4-3 and TRBJ2-2, with 9 positions matching TRBD1. J gave up 2 bases and V 0 bases, and 4 bases lay outside the gene matches. Germline V lookup: CDR1 LGHNA, CDR2 YSLEER. CDR3 length: 17 amino acids.

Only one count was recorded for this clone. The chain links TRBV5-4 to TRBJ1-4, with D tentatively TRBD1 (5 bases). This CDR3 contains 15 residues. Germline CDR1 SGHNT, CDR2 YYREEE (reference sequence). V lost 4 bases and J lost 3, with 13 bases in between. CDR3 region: CASSTQGWANEKLFF. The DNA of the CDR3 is TGTGCCAGCAGCACCCAGGGATGGGCTAATGAAAAACTGTTTTTT.

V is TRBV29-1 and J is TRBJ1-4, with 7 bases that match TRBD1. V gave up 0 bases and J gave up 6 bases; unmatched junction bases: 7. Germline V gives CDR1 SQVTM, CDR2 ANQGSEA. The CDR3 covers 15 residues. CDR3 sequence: CSVEDERGPYEKLFF. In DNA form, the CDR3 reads TGCAGCGTTGAAGATGAGAGGGGGCCTTATGAAAAACTGTTTTTT.

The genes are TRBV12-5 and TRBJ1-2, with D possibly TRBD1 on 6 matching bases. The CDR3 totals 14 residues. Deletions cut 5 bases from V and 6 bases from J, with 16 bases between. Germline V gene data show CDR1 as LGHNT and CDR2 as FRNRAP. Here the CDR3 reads CASGITGRLDGYTF. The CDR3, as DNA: TGTGCTAGTGGTATCACAGGGAGATTGGATGGCTACACCTTC.

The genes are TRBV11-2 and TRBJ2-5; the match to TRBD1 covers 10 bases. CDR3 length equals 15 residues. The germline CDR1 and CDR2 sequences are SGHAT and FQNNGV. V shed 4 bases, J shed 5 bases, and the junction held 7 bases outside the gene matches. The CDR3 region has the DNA TGTGCCAGCAGCTCGCAGACAGGGGGCTTTGAGACCCAGTACTTC. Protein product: CASSSQTGGFETQYF.

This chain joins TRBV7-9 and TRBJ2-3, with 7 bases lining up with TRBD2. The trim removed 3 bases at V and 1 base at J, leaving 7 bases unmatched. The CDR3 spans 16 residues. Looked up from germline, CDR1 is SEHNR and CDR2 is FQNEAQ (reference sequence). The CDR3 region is CASSLPLAGGTDTQYF. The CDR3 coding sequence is TGTGCCAGCAGCTTGCCCTTGGCGGGGGGCACAGATACGCAGTATTTT.

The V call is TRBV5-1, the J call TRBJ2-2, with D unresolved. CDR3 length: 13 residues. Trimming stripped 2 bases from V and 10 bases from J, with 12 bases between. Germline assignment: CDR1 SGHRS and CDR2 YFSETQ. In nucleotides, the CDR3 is TGCGCCAGCAGCTTAACTACTTTTGCGGAGCTGTTTTTT. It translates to CASSLTTFAELFF.

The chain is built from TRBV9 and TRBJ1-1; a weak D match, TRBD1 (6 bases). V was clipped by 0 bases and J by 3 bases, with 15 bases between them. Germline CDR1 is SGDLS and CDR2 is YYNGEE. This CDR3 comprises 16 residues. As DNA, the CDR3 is TGTGCCAGCAGCGTAGTGGAGGGGGGGCCCTACACTGAAGCTTTCTTT. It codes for CASSVVEGGPYTEAFF.